The T cell receptor beta chain under discussion was sequenced for a study of cytomegalovirus exposure and HLA in healthy donors. Study details: Approximately 81% of 350 to 400 genotyped donors fell in the Caucasian-associated ancestry cluster.

Donors were nominally healthy when sampled, though unrecorded immune exposures were likely. Notes on this clone: The antigen is not known.

Vbeta (60) and Jbeta (13) primers were used in the PCR. TCRdb's copy holds only in-frame clones and misses some; the assay was immunoSEQ multiplex PCR. This table has 100,000 to 150,000 clones, 80% appearing once. V lost 3 bases, J lost 2 bases, and 9 bases stayed unmatched. The CDR3 is 15 residues long. Germline assignment: CDR1 GTSNPN and CDR2 SVGIG (reference sequence). Broader study findings: Some V segments, TRBV6-2 and TRBV6-3 among them, were indistinguishable and were therefore excluded.

This TCR came from a man younger than 40 in good health and CMV-seronegative. The sequencing sample was made of PBMCs. The gene calls are TRBV30 and TRBJ2-7, with 8 bases aligning to TRBD2. The CDR3 coding sequence is TGTGCCTGGAGGGTTAGCGGGGAAACGGCCTACGAGCAGTACTTC. Encoded protein: CAWRVSGETAYEQYF.